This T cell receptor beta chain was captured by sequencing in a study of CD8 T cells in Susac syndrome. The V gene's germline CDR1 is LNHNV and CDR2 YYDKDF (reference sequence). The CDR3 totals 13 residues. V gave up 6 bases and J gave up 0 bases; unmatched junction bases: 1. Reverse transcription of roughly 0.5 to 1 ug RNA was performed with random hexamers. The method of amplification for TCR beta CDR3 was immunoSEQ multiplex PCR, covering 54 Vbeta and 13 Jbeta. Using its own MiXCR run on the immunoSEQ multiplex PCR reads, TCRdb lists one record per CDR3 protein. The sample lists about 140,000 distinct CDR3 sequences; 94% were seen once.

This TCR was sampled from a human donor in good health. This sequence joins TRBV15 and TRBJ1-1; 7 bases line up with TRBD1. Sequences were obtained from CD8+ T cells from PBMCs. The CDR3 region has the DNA TGTGCCACCAGAGGGACAGTGAACACTGAAGCTTTCTTT. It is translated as CATRGTVNTEAFF.